The 20 T cell receptor beta chains in this list originate from one sample, sequenced in a study of blood T cell repertoires in COVID-19. Profiling relied on immunoSEQ multiplex PCR, and the TCRdb table lists in-frame clones only, not all of them. The data hold tens of thousands of clones, with 77% observed a single time. Material for sequencing was peripheral blood. Receptors originate from a human donor in a cohort sampled during active COVID-19.

The chain carries TRBV19 and TRBJ1-1, with D possibly TRBD1 on 5 matching bases. V was cut by 6 bases and J by 0 bases, with 14 bases left in between. Germline V lookup: CDR1 LNHDA, CDR2 SQIVND (reference sequence). The CDR3 sequence is 15 residues long. DNA of the CDR3: TGTGCCAGTAGGGTGCAGGGCAGGATGAACACTGAAGCTTTCTTT. Translating gives CASRVQGRMNTEAFF.

The CDR3 coding sequence is TGTGCCAGCAGCCAAGATGCGGGAGGGCCACAGACCCAGTACTTC. Translation: CASSQDAGGPQTQYF. This chain links TRBV3-1 (or the pseudogene TRBV3-2) with TRBJ2-5, with 9 bases fitting TRBD2. CDR3 length: 15 amino acids. CDR1 and CDR2 (germline): LGHDT, YNNKEL (reference sequence). V lost 0 bases and J lost 6; bases outside the gene matches: 5.

CDR3 sequence (DNA): TGTGCCAGCAGCCTTCGCGGGGGGGGAAGCGCCGGGGAGCTGTTTTTT. Translated, it gives CASSLRGGGSAGELFF. The chain uses TRBV4-2 and TRBJ2-2; 9 positions agree with TRBD2. The germline CDR1 and CDR2 sequences are LGHNA and YNFKEQ. The CDR3 spans 16 residues. Germline trimming cut 4 bases from V and 6 bases from J; bases unmatched to any gene: 9.

The chain uses TRBV9 and TRBJ1-1, with 11 positions matching TRBD1. Germline lookup yields CDR1 SGDLS and CDR2 YYNGEE. There are 17 residues in the CDR3. After removal of 2 bases from V and 1 base from J, the junction contained 7 bases not matched to a gene. The DNA of the CDR3 is TGTGCCAGCAGCGTTACCGGGACAGGGGGGACGAACACTGAAGCTTTCTTT. This translates into CASSVTGTGGTNTEAFF.

This clone has just a few counts. The chain combines TRBV5-1 with TRBJ1-1; 10 bases are a match to TRBD1. V shed 3 bases, J shed 8 bases, and the junction held 10 bases outside the gene matches. This CDR3 is 15 amino acids long. Germline CDR1 reads SGHRS; CDR2 reads YFSETQ. For the CDR3, the DNA is TGCGCCAGCAGCTCGGGACAGGGGTCCCTTTCCGAAGCTTTCTTT. It specifies CASSSGQGSLSEAFF.

The chain links TRBV3-1 (or the pseudogene TRBV3-2) to TRBJ2-1; TRBD2 agrees at 9 bases. The CDR3 is 17 residues long. The junction had 13 bases not matched to a gene; V was cut back by 5 bases and J by 5 bases. The germline gives CDR1 LGHDT, CDR2 YNNKEL (reference sequence). The CDR3 loop reads CASSKTPGLAGNNEQFF. In DNA, the CDR3 is TGTGCCAGCAGCAAGACGCCGGGCCTAGCGGGGAACAATGAGCAGTTCTTC.

V is TRBV19 and J is TRBJ2-3, with D possibly matching TRBD2 (7 bases). V was clipped by 6 bases and J by 2 bases, with 12 bases between them. The CDR3 is made up of 14 amino acids. CDR1 and CDR2 from the germline V gene are LNHDA and SQIVND (reference sequence). The CDR3 DNA follows: TGTGCCAGTAGGGAGGGGGGGAACACAGATACGCAGTATTTT. Translated: CASREGGNTDTQYF.

This chain uses TRBV28 with TRBJ2-7; D uncertain. Trimming removed 3 bases from V and 3 bases from J, with 12 bases in between. CDR1 is MDHEN and CDR2 is SYDVKM in the germline V gene. The CDR3 consists of 14 residues. CDR3 sequence: CASSFYAGNYEQYF. For the CDR3, the DNA is TGTGCCAGCAGTTTCTACGCAGGAAACTACGAGCAGTACTTC.

The V gene is TRBV6-5, the J gene TRBJ2-3; D gene uncertain. Germline V CDR1 and CDR2: MNHEY, SVGAGI. The CDR3 has 15 amino acids. Trimming pared 0 bases from V and 1 base from J, leaving 8 bases between. This CDR3 is CASSYSHSRTDTQYF. Here the CDR3 DNA reads TGTGCCAGCAGTTACTCGCACAGCCGCACAGATACGCAGTATTTT.

This clone was counted only a few times. The chain carries TRBV9 and TRBJ2-2; 7 bases map to TRBD2. The CDR3 is made up of 16 amino acids. Trimming removed 1 base from V and 7 bases from J; junction bases left unmatched: 10. CDR1 SGDLS and CDR2 YYNGEE come from the germline V gene. This CDR3 reads CASSVSGDFLNGELFF. The CDR3 coding sequence is TGTGCCAGCAGCGTAAGCGGGGACTTTCTGAACGGGGAGCTGTTTTTT.

V usage is TRBV11-2 and J usage is TRBJ2-7; TRBD1 agrees at 8 bases. This CDR3 is 14 amino acids long. Trimming cost V 3 bases and J 3 bases; bases outside gene matches: 4. Germline CDR1 reads SGHAT; CDR2 reads FQNNGV. CDR3: CASSFLQGVYEQYF. In DNA, the CDR3 is TGTGCCAGCAGCTTTCTACAGGGGGTCTACGAGCAGTACTTC.

The genes are TRBV7-3 and TRBJ2-3; tentatively, D is TRBD2 (6 bases). Germline V CDR1 and CDR2: SGHTA, FQGTGA. Between the trimmed V and J ends, which lost 5 bases and 0 bases, there was a span of 9 bases. This CDR3 spans 14 amino acids. The CDR3 DNA follows: TGTGCCAGCAGCCCAGCGGGCAGCACAGATACGCAGTATTTT. Amino acids: CASSPAGSTDTQYF.

The chain employs TRBV28 and TRBJ2-7; 7 positions match TRBD1. This CDR3 comprises 15 residues. The V segment lost 0 bases and the J segment 0 bases; nucleotides outside the gene matches: 2. Germline-derived CDR1 and CDR2 are MDHEN and SYDVKM. The DNA for the CDR3 is TGTGCCAGCAGTTTATGGGGGACAGACTCCTACGAGCAGTACTTC. It is translated as CASSLWGTDSYEQYF.

This chain links TRBV19 with TRBJ1-2; possible D gene TRBD1, 5 bases. The V end was cut by 4 bases, the J end by 0 bases, with 6 bases between. Germline CDR1 is LNHDA and CDR2 is SQIVND (reference sequence). This CDR3 has 13 amino acids. Written as DNA, the CDR3 is TGTGCCAGTAGTACAGGGTCTAACTATGGCTACACCTTC. It encodes CASSTGSNYGYTF. Filled out from reference TRBV19 and TRBJ1-2, the complete variable domain reads DGGITQSPKYLFRKEGQNVTLSCEQNLNHDAMYWYRQDPGQGLRLIYYSQIVNDFQKGDIAEGYSVSREKKESFPLTVTSAQKNPTAFYLCASSTGSNYGYTFGSGTRLTVV.

The rearrangement links TRBV14 to TRBJ1-3; maybe TRBD1 (6 bases). In germline, CDR1 is SGHDN, CDR2 FVKESK. Trimming removed 2 bases from V and 7 bases from J, with 12 bases in between. The CDR3 length is 14 residues. The CDR3: CASSQSRGRNTIYF. For the CDR3, the DNA is TGTGCCAGCAGCCAATCCAGGGGCAGGAACACCATATATTTT.

V and J are TRBV19 and TRBJ2-7; no definite D call. This CDR3 contains 13 residues. The ends were cut back, 1 base at V and 3 bases at J, with 7 bases in the middle. Per germline, CDR1 LNHDA and CDR2 SQIVND (reference sequence). CDR3 in amino acids: CASSIGRYYEQYF. The CDR3, as DNA: TGTGCCAGTAGTATAGGCAGGTACTACGAGCAGTACTTC.

The chain links TRBV7-9 to TRBJ2-3, with 7 bases fitting TRBD1. Trimming at V came to 5 bases and at J to 2 bases, leaving 4 bases not matched to a gene. The CDR3 spans 14 residues. Germline V gives CDR1 SEHNR, CDR2 FQNEAQ (reference sequence). As DNA, the CDR3 is TGTGCCAGCAGCCCGACAGGGTCCACAGATACGCAGTATTTT. The encoded protein is CASSPTGSTDTQYF.

The rearrangement links TRBV7-9 to TRBJ1-5; 8 bases match TRBD1. Unmatched junction bases numbered 10, after V lost 5 bases and J lost 1 base. This CDR3 region has 17 residues. Germline values: CDR1 SEHNR, CDR2 FQNEAQ (reference sequence). CDR3 loop: CASSPGQGIGSNQPQHF. The CDR3 nucleotides are TGTGCCAGCAGCCCTGGACAGGGAATAGGAAGCAATCAGCCCCAGCATTTT.

V usage is TRBV12-5 and J usage is TRBJ2-7; 7 bases align to TRBD1. The V gene's germline CDR1 is LGHNT and CDR2 FRNRAP. The CDR3 has 13 amino acids. The J segment lost 3 bases and the V segment lost 7 bases, leaving 6 bases of the junction unmatched. The CDR3 DNA reads as TGTGCTAGTGCCCCGGGACAGATCTACGAGCAGTACTTC. Its protein is CASAPGQIYEQYF.

The V gene is TRBV25-1, the J gene TRBJ1-2; 10 nucleotides agree with TRBD1. The CDR3 spans 16 residues. The V segment lost 7 bases and the J segment 8 bases; nucleotides outside the gene matches: 16. The germline V gene encodes CDR1 MGHDK and CDR2 SYGVNS. This CDR3 reads CASIGQGGEAFGGYTF. In DNA, the CDR3 is TGTGCCAGCATCGGACAGGGGGGCGAAGCCTTTGGGGGCTACACCTTC.